This section outlines one T cell receptor (beta chain) sequence together with its context. The antigen remains unidentified. This CDR3 spans 15 amino acids. Trimming took off 6 bases at V and 0 bases at J, with 15 bases between the two ends. CDR1 and CDR2 (germline): MNHEY, SMNVEV (reference sequence). This sample is part of a study of CD8 T cells in ankylosing spondylitis. General study findings and limits: It appeared that ankylosing spondylitis blood was characterized by a TCR beta motif of several highly homologous variants. From matched ankylosing spondylitis synovial fluid, disease-linked clones were reportedly recovered at significantly enriched levels.

One entry per CDR3 protein, called by TCRdb with MiXCR from the 5' RACE reads. Of about 240,000 distinct CDR3 sequences in the sample, 8% to 9.5% were seen once. The source material was blood, either unsorted or a sorted T cell fraction (not recorded which). The chain employs TRBV27 and TRBJ2-7, with D unclear. The sequence derives from a male donor with ankylosing spondylitis or in good health (not recorded which). The CDR3 DNA reads as TGTGCCAGCAGGCCTGGCCCTTTGAGCTCCTACGAGCAGTACTTC. This gives the protein CASRPGPLSSYEQYF.